This T cell receptor (beta chain) is from a study of OX40 agonist ivuxolimab in advanced cancers. Study as a whole: The dose-escalation cohort was approximately 85% male, with a mean age of 60 years, ranging roughly 23 to 79. Notes on the study in general: The antigens recognized by the expanded peripheral T cells, that is their antigen specificity, were not determined. At 0.1 to 3.0 mg/kg and by week 6, CD4+ and CD8+ T cells in the blood had expanded clonally.

The CDR3 is 15 residues long. The germline gives CDR1 SEHNR, CDR2 FQNEAQ (reference sequence). V lost 5 bases and J lost 2; bases outside the gene matches: 7. The protocol was immunoSEQ multiplex PCR, while the TCRdb copy is restricted to in-frame clones and leaves out a portion. The sample lists around 140,000 clones, 75% to 95% occurring once. A word on this clone: Its antigen is unknown.

Autoimmune disease history or systemic immunosuppression disqualified patients. The sample here was CD4+ or CD8+ T cells sorted from blood, taken in a trial of the OX40 agonist ivuxolimab. The sequence was obtained from an adult with an advanced solid tumor such as melanoma, head and neck, liver or kidney cancer. The V call is TRBV7-9, the J call TRBJ1-2; 8 nucleotides align to TRBD1. The CDR3, as DNA: TGTGCCAGCAGCGCTACAGGGGGGGTGAACTATGGCTACACCTTC. Translating gives CASSATGGVNYGYTF.